The clone carrying this TCR beta chain showed up just once. The assay was immunoSEQ multiplex PCR, and TCRdb's table has in-frame clones only and misses some. The top ten clones hold about 1.5% of a sample with 30,000 to 40,000 clones, about 93% of them seen once. The CDR3 is 14 amino acids. V shed 0 bases and J shed 6 bases, with 12 bases lying between them. CDR1 is SGHRS and CDR2 is YFSETQ in the germline V gene. The data belong to a study of control samples from healthy donors and cancer patients. V is TRBV5-1 and J is TRBJ1-1; D is possibly TRBD1 (6 bases). The source material was PBMCs. The TCR comes from a man aged 35 to 55 with colorectal cancer. The CDR3: CASSLGTGGAEAFF. The DNA of the CDR3 is TGCGCCAGCAGCTTGGGGACGGGGGGCGCTGAAGCTTTCTTT.